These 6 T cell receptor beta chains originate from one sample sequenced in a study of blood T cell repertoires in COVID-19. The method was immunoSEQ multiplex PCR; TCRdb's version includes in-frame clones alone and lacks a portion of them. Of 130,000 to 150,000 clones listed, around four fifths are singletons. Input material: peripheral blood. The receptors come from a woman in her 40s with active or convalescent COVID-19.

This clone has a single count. Here the CDR3 DNA reads TGTGCCAGTAGTATAGAAGCGGGTAGCTCCTACAATGAGCAGTTCTTC. Its translation: CASSIEAGSSYNEQFF. The rearrangement links TRBV19 to TRBJ2-1; tentatively, D is TRBD2 (6 bases). CDR3 length equals 16 residues. V lost 0 bases to trimming and J lost 0 bases, with 9 bases between them. Germline CDR1 LNHDA, CDR2 SQIVND (reference sequence). The variable domain in full, completed from reference TRBV19 and TRBJ2-1, reads DGGITQSPKYLFRKEGQNVTLSCEQNLNHDAMYWYRQDPGQGLRLIYYSQIVNDFQKGDIAEGYSVSREKKESFPLTVTSAQKNPTAFYLCASSIEAGSSYNEQFFGPGTRLTVL.

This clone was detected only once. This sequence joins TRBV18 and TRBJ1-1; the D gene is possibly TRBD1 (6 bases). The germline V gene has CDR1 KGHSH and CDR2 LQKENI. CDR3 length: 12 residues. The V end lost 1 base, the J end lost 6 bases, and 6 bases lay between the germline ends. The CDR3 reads CASSPQGAEAFF. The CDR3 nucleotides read TGTGCCAGCTCACCACAGGGGGCTGAAGCTTTCTTT.

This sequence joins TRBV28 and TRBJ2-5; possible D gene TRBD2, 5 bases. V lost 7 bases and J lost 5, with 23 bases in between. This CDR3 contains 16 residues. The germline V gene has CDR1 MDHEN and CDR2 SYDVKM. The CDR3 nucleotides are TGTGCCAGCACTAAAATCGGGATGTCCCTATCGGAGACCCAGTACTTC. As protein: CASTKIGMSLSETQYF.

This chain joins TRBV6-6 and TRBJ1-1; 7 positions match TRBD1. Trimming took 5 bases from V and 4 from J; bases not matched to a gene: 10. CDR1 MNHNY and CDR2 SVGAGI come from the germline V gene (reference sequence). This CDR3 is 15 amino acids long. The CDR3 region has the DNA TGTGCCAGCAGTGACCACAGGGGTGGGGGCACTGAAGCTTTCTTT. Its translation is CASSDHRGGGTEAFF.

In DNA, the CDR3 is TGTGCCAGCAGCCAAGAAGGGACAGGGAGGAATGAGCAGTTCTTC. As protein: CASSQEGTGRNEQFF. The J gene is TRBJ2-1, the V gene TRBV3-1 (or the pseudogene TRBV3-2), with 9 nucleotides matching TRBD1. V was pared by 0 bases and J by 7 bases, with 4 bases of the junction left unmatched. Germline V gene sequence: CDR1 LGHDT, CDR2 YNNKEL (reference sequence). This CDR3 has 15 amino acids.

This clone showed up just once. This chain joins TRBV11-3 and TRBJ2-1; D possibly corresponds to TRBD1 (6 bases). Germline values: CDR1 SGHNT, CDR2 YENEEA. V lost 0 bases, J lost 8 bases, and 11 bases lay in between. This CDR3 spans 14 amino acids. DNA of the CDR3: TGTGCCAGCAGCTTAGATATCAGGGGCGATGAGCAGTTCTTC. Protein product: CASSLDIRGDEQFF. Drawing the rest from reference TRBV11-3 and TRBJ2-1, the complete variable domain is EAGVVQSPRYKIIEKKQPVAFWCNPISGHNTLYWYLQNLGQGPELLIRYENEEAVDDSQLPKDRFSAERLKGVDSTLKIQPAELGDSAVYLCASSLDIRGDEQFFGPGTRLTVL.